One sample yielded the 19 T cell receptor beta chains listed below, sequenced in a study of T cells after posttransplantation cyclophosphamide. Clones were sequenced by immunoSEQ multiplex PCR, and TCRdb holds only the in-frame ones, with some missing. The data contain about 10,000 clones, nearly 99% of them singletons. Material for sequencing was naive CD8+ T cells sorted from PBMCs. The receptors were sampled from a man aged 45-60 years in good health, CMV-negative, and a related stem cell transplant donor.

The V gene is TRBV9, the J gene TRBJ2-2, with D possibly being TRBD1 (6 bases). CDR3 size: 14 residues. V was trimmed by 0 bases and J by 6 bases, leaving 9 bases between them. The germline V gene has CDR1 SGDLS and CDR2 YYNGEE. In DNA, the CDR3 is TGTGCCAGCAGCGTAGCAGGGGATCCCGGGGAGCTGTTTTTT. The encoded protein is CASSVAGDPGELFF.

This sequence joins TRBV14 and TRBJ2-7, with 13 bases aligning to TRBD2. V shed 4 bases and J 10 bases; nucleotides not matched to a gene: 10. This CDR3 is 15 amino acids long. Per the germline V gene, CDR1 is SGHDN and CDR2 is FVKESK. As DNA, the CDR3 is TGTGCCAGCAGCCCGTCCGGGACTAGCGGGATATACCAGTACTTC. This translates into CASSPSGTSGIYQYF.

This chain connects TRBV19 to TRBJ2-1; 9 bases agree with TRBD2. This CDR3 region has 16 residues. Germline assignment: CDR1 LNHDA and CDR2 SQIVND (reference sequence). The trim removed 3 bases at V and 3 bases at J, leaving 6 bases unmatched. CDR3 in amino acids: CASSIGGGGDYNEQFF. The CDR3 DNA is TGTGCCAGTAGTATTGGTGGCGGGGGGGACTACAATGAGCAGTTCTTC.

V usage is TRBV11-2 and J usage is TRBJ2-7; 8 nucleotides match TRBD2. CDR3 length equals 17 residues. V dropped 4 bases and J dropped 0; count of bases not matched to a gene: 11. The V gene's germline CDR1 is SGHAT and CDR2 FQNNGV. The CDR3: CASSSTLTSGDSYEQYF. As DNA, the CDR3 is TGTGCCAGCAGCTCGACACTTACTAGCGGAGACTCCTACGAGCAGTACTTC.

Concerning this clone: The junction does not match germline at one end; this may be a read error. The same CDR3 also results from other DNA sequences found in this sample. V usage is TRBV19 and J usage is TRBJ2-7; 10 bases are a match to TRBD1. Germline V gives CDR1 LNHDA, CDR2 SQIVND (reference sequence). The CDR3 is 14 amino acids. The CDR3 DNA sequence: TGTGCCAGTAGTGCGGGGACAGGGGCCTACGAGCAATACTTC. This gives the protein CASSAGTGAYEQYF.

This chain links TRBV4-1 with TRBJ1-2; the D gene is possibly TRBD1 (5 bases). The CDR3 is 13 amino acids. Germline CDR1 MGHRA, CDR2 YSYEKL. V gave up 0 bases and J gave up 6 bases, with 8 bases separating them. The CDR3 nucleotides read TGCGCCAGCAGCCAAGAGGGGCGCGATGGCTACACCTTC. Translated, it gives CASSQEGRDGYTF.

This clone occurred once. Written as DNA, the CDR3 is TGTGCCAGCAGTTCTAGGAGGGGGCGACTCTACGAGCAGTACTTC. Translating it yields CASSSRRGRLYEQYF. J is TRBJ2-7 and V is TRBV27, with TRBD1 as a possible D gene (7 bases). Germline V gene data show CDR1 as MNHEY and CDR2 as SMNVEV (reference sequence). V lost 4 bases to trimming and J lost 3 bases, with 16 bases between them. The CDR3 is 15 amino acids.

The chain joins TRBV7-2 to TRBJ1-1, with 7 nucleotides matching TRBD1. V trimming: 4 bases; J trimming: 4 bases; junction bases outside the gene matches: 15. This CDR3 is 17 amino acids long. Germline V gene lookup returns CDR1 SGHTA and CDR2 FQGNSA. In nucleotides, the CDR3 is TGTGCCAGCAGCTCACGACAGGGTCCCTCCCCTGGCACTGAAGCTTTCTTT. Its translation: CASSSRQGPSPGTEAFF. Full variable domain (remainder filled in from reference TRBV7-2 and TRBJ1-1): GAGVSQSPSNKVTEKGKDVELRCDPISGHTALYWYRQSLGQGLEFLIYFQGNSAPDKSGLPSDRFSAERTGGSVSTLTIQRTQQEDSAVYLCASSSRQGPSPGTEAFFGQGTRLTVV.

This clone occurred a few times. This sequence joins TRBV27 and TRBJ2-1; 10 nucleotides align to TRBD2. J gave up 7 bases and V 1 base, and 7 bases lay outside the gene matches. The CDR3 has 16 amino acids. Germline CDR1 reads MNHEY; CDR2 reads SMNVEV (reference sequence). The CDR3, as DNA: TGTGCCAGCAGTTTATGGGCTAGCGGGAGTGTGAATGAGCAGTTCTTC. As protein: CASSLWASGSVNEQFF.

The genes are TRBV19 and TRBJ2-2, with D possibly TRBD1 on 5 matching bases. Trimming removed 7 bases at V and 4 bases at J, with 19 bases between. The CDR3 length is 16 residues. Germline loops: CDR1 LNHDA, CDR2 SQIVND (reference sequence). The CDR3 region is CASTGWAGMSTGELFF. The CDR3 region has the DNA TGTGCCAGTACAGGGTGGGCAGGGATGAGCACCGGGGAGCTGTTTTTT.

The CDR3 spells CASSLYTGTATSTDTQYF. The CDR3 bases are TGTGCCAGCAGCCTCTACACCGGGACTGCCACTAGCACAGATACGCAGTATTTT. The rearrangement links TRBV7-6 to TRBJ2-3; D perhaps matches TRBD2 (6 bases). Per the germline V gene, CDR1 is SGHVS and CDR2 is FNYEAQ. Trimming pared 5 bases from V and 0 bases from J, leaving 21 bases between. This CDR3 is built from 18 residues.

The chain employs TRBV2 and TRBJ2-3, with 12 bases fitting TRBD2. The CDR3 extends over 17 amino acids. V shed 1 base, J shed 6 bases, and the junction held 8 bases outside the gene matches. Per the germline V gene, CDR1 is SNHLY and CDR2 is FYNNEI. CDR3 in amino acids: CASSEGASGGASDTQYF. In DNA, the CDR3 is TGTGCCAGCAGTGAAGGGGCTAGCGGGGGGGCCTCTGATACGCAGTATTTT.

V and J are TRBV5-1 and TRBJ2-3, with 9 nucleotides matching TRBD1. The trim removed 0 bases at V and 1 base at J, leaving 3 bases unmatched. Per germline, CDR1 SGHRS and CDR2 YFSETQ. This CDR3 spans 16 amino acids. The CDR3 DNA sequence: TGCGCCAGCAGCTTGGAGAGGACAGGGGGCACAGATACGCAGTATTTT. Translating it yields CASSLERTGGTDTQYF.

The chain employs TRBV7-9 and TRBJ2-7; 10 bases are shared with TRBD1. This CDR3 region has 17 residues. Germline loops: CDR1 SEHNR, CDR2 FQNEAQ (reference sequence). The V and J ends lost 1 base and 1 base, in that order; junction bases with no gene match: 7. CDR3: CASSLVGGTGDSYEQYF. DNA of the CDR3: TGTGCCAGCAGCTTAGTTGGGGGGACAGGGGATTCCTACGAGCAGTACTTC.

The V and J genes are TRBV7-9 and TRBJ2-2; D uncertain. The CDR3 extends over 17 amino acids. V dropped 2 bases and J dropped 0 bases, with 13 bases sitting between them. Germline V gene lookup returns CDR1 SEHNR and CDR2 FQNEAQ (reference sequence). For the CDR3, the DNA is TGTGCCAGCAGCTTAAGTGGTCAGATTGCGAACACCGGGGAGCTGTTTTTT. Translating gives CASSLSGQIANTGELFF.

The chain is built from TRBV6-6 and TRBJ2-7; D is perhaps TRBD1 (6 bases). The CDR3 is 14 amino acids. The V end lost 0 bases, the J end lost 3 bases, and 9 bases lay between the germline ends. Germline loops: CDR1 MNHNY, CDR2 SVGAGI (reference sequence). The CDR3 sequence: CASSYSDSNYEQYF. CDR3 DNA sequence: TGTGCCAGCAGTTACTCGGACAGTAACTACGAGCAGTACTTC.

The rearrangement links TRBV7-2 to TRBJ2-1; no definite D call. The germline V and J ends were trimmed by 5 bases and 0 bases, with 5 bases remaining between them. Germline CDR1 is SGHTA and CDR2 is FQGNSA. CDR3 length: 13 amino acids. This chain's CDR3 is CASSPGSYNEQFF. DNA for the CDR3: TGTGCCAGCAGCCCGGGCTCCTACAATGAGCAGTTCTTC.

The CDR3 DNA sequence: TGTGCCAGCAGCCCTGGGACAGGGGAAGCTTTCTTT. This translates into CASSPGTGEAFF. V gene TRBV7-8 combines with J gene TRBJ1-1; TRBD1 aligns across 9 bases. The ends lost 5 bases at V and 8 bases at J; junction bases unmatched: 3. Germline lookup yields CDR1 SGHVS and CDR2 FQNEAQ. The CDR3 has 12 amino acids.

The chain carries TRBV6-6 and TRBJ2-1; D remains ambiguous. The V end lost 2 bases, the J end lost 8 bases, and 7 bases lay between the germline ends. CDR1 is MNHNY, CDR2 SVGAGI, per germline (reference sequence). The CDR3 covers 12 residues. CDR3 sequence (DNA): TGTGCCAGCAGTTACCGGGTCCATGAGCAGTTCTTC. This gives the protein CASSYRVHEQFF.